One sample yielded the 9 T cell receptor beta chains listed below, sequenced in a study of T cell changes during pregnancy in multiple sclerosis. Sequencing was performed with immunoSEQ multiplex PCR; in TCRdb, only in-frame clones are kept and a portion is missing. The sample lists 46,000 or so clones; approximately 92% were seen once. Specimen: CD8+ T cells from peripheral blood mononuclear cells, collected after pregnancy. The receptors derive from a female donor with multiple sclerosis, enrolled in a pregnancy study.

This chain links TRBV5-1 with TRBJ1-2; D gene ambiguous. This CDR3 comprises 16 residues. The V end lost 0 bases, the J end lost 0 bases, and 12 bases lay between the germline ends. Germline V gene data show CDR1 as SGHRS and CDR2 as YFSETQ. CDR3 nucleotide sequence: TGCGCCAGCAGCTTGGATTTTGGAGGAGCTAACTATGGCTACACCTTC. This encodes CASSLDFGGANYGYTF.

V is TRBV5-1 and J is TRBJ2-3; 8 bases match TRBD2. After removal of 4 bases from V and 2 bases from J, the junction contained 9 bases not matched to a gene. Germline CDR1 reads SGHRS; CDR2 reads YFSETQ. The CDR3 consists of 16 residues. The CDR3 region is CASSGVLAEVTDTQYF. The CDR3 DNA reads as TGCGCCAGCAGCGGAGTACTAGCGGAAGTCACAGATACGCAGTATTTT.

This rearrangement joins TRBV19 to TRBJ2-2; the D gene is possibly TRBD1 (6 bases). The CDR3 sequence is 12 residues long. From germline, CDR1 is LNHDA and CDR2 SQIVND (reference sequence). The V gene lost 8 bases and the J gene lost 6 bases, with 10 bases spanning the gap. The CDR3 protein is CASEGESGELFF. CDR3 coding DNA: TGTGCCAGTGAGGGGGAGTCCGGGGAGCTGTTTTTT.

The rearrangement links TRBV9 to TRBJ2-3; tentatively, D is TRBD2 (5 bases). The CDR3 length is 15 residues. Trimming stripped 1 base from V and 2 bases from J, with 11 bases between. Germline-derived CDR1 and CDR2 are SGDLS and YYNGEE. The CDR3 is CASSVNWESTDTQYF. DNA for the CDR3: TGTGCCAGCAGCGTAAATTGGGAGTCCACAGATACGCAGTATTTT.

The rearrangement uses TRBV27 and TRBJ2-3; TRBD1 agrees at 9 bases. The CDR3 is 18 residues long. Per the germline V gene, CDR1 is MNHEY and CDR2 is SMNVEV (reference sequence). J was trimmed by 6 bases and V by 7 bases; bases with no gene match: 20. Written as DNA, the CDR3 is TGTGCCAGCATCAAAACCTACAGGGGGCGCCCGAATGGTGATACGCAGTATTTT. Translating it yields CASIKTYRGRPNGDTQYF.

The rearrangement joins TRBV15 to TRBJ1-1, with a tentative D call TRBD1 (5 bases). The germline gives CDR1 LNHNV, CDR2 YYDKDF (reference sequence). The CDR3 is made up of 16 amino acids. Trimming took 5 bases from V and 1 from J, leaving 17 bases between them. CDR3 sequence (DNA): TGTGCCACCAGCGAAACTCAGGGAAGGGGGAACACTGAAGCTTTCTTT. Translation gives CATSETQGRGNTEAFF.

The chain carries TRBV28 and TRBJ1-1, with D perhaps TRBD1 (5 bases). The germline V gene encodes CDR1 MDHEN and CDR2 SYDVKM. The V and J ends lost 6 bases and 4 bases respectively, with 9 bases between them. The CDR3 spans 12 residues. This chain's CDR3 is CASSSTGTEAFF. In nucleotides, the CDR3 is TGTGCCAGCAGCTCTACAGGCACTGAAGCTTTCTTT.

V gene TRBV19 combines with J gene TRBJ2-7, with 8 positions matching TRBD1. The V and J ends lost 10 bases and 1 base, in that order; junction bases with no gene match: 9. The germline CDR1 and CDR2 sequences are LNHDA and SQIVND (reference sequence). There are 14 residues in the CDR3. The CDR3 DNA reads as TGTGCCACAGCATTCCAGGGGGCATCCTACGAGCAGTACTTC. It translates to CATAFQGASYEQYF.

The chain recombines TRBV27 with TRBJ1-6, with D maybe TRBD1 (6 bases). Germline assignment: CDR1 MNHEY and CDR2 SMNVEV (reference sequence). The CDR3 is 14 residues long. V lost 5 bases and J lost 6, with 11 bases in between. The CDR3 bases are TGTGCCAGCAGTCCACAGGGTTCTAATTCACCCCTCCACTTT. Its protein is CASSPQGSNSPLHF.